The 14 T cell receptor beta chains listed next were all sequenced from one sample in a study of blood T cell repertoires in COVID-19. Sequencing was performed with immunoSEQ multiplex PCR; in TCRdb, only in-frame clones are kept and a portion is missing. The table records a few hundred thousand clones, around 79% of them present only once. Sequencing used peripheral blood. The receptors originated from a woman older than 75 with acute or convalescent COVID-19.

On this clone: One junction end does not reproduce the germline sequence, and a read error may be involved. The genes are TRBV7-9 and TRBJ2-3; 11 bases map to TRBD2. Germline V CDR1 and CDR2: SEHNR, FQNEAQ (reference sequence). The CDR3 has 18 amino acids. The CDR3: CAGSQATSGGLSTDTQYF. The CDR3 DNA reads TGTGCCGGCAGCCAGGCTACTAGCGGGGGCCTTAGCACAGATACGCAGTATTTT. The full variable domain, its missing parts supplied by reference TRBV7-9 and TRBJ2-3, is DTGVSQNPRHKITKRGQNVTFRCDPISEHNRLYWYRQTLGQGPEFLTYFQNEAQLEKSRLLSDRFSAERPKGSFSTLEIQRTEQGDSAMYLCAGSQATSGGLSTDTQYFGPGTRLTVL.

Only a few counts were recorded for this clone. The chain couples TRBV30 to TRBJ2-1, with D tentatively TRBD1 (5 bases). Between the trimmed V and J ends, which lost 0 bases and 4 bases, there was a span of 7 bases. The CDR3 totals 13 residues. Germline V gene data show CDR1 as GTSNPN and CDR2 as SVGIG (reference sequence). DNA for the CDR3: TGTGCCTGGAGTGTGGACATTTACAATGAGCAGTTCTTC. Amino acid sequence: CAWSVDIYNEQFF.

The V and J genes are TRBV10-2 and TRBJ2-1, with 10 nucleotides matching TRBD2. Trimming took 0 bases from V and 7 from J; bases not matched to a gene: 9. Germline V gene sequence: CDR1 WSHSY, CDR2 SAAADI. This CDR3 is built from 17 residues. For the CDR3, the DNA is TGCGCCAGCAGTGAGTCGCCTAGCGGGAGACTGAGGAATGAGCAGTTCTTC. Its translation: CASSESPSGRLRNEQFF.

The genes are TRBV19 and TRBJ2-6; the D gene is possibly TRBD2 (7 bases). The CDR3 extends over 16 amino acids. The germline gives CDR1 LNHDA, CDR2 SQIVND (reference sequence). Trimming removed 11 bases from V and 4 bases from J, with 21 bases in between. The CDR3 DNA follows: TGTGCCCGTACTCCAAGAGGGGGGGCCGGGGCCAACGTCCTGACTTTC. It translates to CARTPRGGAGANVLTF.

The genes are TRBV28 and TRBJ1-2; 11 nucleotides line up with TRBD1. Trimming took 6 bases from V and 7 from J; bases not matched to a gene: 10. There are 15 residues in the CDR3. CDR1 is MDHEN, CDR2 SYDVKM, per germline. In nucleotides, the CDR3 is TGTGCCAGCAGGGGCGGGGGACAGGGGGAAGGTGGCTACACCTTC. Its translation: CASRGGGQGEGGYTF.

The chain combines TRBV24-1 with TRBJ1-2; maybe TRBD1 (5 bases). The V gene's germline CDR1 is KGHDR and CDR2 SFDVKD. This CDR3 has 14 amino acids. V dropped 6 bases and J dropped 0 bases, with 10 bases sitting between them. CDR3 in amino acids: CATSSGGTNYGYTF. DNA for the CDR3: TGTGCCACCAGTTCCGGGGGGACTAACTATGGCTACACCTTC.

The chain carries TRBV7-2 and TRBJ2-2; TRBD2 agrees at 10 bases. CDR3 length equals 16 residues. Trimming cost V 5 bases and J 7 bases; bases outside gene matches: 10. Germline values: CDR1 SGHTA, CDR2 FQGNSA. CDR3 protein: CASSILAGAGVGELFF. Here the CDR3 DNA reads TGTGCCAGCAGCATCCTAGCGGGAGCTGGAGTCGGGGAGCTGTTTTTT.

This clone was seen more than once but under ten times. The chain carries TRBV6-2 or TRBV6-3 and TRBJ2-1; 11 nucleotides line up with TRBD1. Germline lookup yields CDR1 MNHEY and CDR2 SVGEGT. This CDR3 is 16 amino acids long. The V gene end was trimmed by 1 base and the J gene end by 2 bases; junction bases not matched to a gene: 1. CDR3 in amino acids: CASSYLGQGAYNEQFF. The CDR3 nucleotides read TGTGCCAGCAGTTACTTGGGACAGGGGGCCTACAATGAGCAGTTCTTC.

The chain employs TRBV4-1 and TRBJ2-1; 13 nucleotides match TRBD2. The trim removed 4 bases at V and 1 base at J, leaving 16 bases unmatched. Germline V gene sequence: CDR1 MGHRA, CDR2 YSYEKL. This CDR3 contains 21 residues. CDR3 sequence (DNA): TGCGCCAGCAGCCCAACCCCACTAGCGGGGGGGATAAGAGGGTCCTACAATGAGCAGTTCTTC. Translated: CASSPTPLAGGIRGSYNEQFF.

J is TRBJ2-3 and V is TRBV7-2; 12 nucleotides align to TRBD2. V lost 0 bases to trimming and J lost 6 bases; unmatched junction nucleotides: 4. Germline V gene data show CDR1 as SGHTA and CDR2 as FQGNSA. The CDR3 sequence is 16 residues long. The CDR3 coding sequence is TGTGCCAGCAGCTTAGCGGCTAGCGGGGGGGTGGATACGCAGTATTTT. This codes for CASSLAASGGVDTQYF.

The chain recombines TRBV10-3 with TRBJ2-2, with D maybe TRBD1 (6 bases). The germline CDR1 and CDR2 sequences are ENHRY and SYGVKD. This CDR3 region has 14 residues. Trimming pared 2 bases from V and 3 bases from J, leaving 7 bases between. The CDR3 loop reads CAISEKGDTGELFF. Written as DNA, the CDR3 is TGTGCCATCAGTGAGAAGGGGGACACCGGGGAGCTGTTTTTT.

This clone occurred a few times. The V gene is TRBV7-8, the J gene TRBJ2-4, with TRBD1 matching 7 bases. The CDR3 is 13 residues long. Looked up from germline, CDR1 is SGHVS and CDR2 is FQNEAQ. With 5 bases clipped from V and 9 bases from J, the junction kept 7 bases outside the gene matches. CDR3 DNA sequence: TGTGCCAGCAGCCCGCGACAGGGTATCATTCAGTACTTC. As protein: CASSPRQGIIQYF.

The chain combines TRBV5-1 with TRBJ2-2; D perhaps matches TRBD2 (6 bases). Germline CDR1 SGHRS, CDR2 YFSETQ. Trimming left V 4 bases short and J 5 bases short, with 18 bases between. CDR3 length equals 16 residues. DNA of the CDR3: TGCGCCAGCAGCAGGGACGGGGCGCGGGGTACCGGGGAGCTGTTTTTT. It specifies CASSRDGARGTGELFF.

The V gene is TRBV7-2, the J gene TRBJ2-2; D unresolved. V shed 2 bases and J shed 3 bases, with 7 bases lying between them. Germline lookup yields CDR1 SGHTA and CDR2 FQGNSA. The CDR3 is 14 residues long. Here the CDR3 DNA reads TGTGCCAGCAGCTTAACTGCGGACACCGGGGAGCTGTTTTTT. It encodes CASSLTADTGELFF.